Below, 26 T cell receptor beta chains from the same sample are listed, as sequenced in a study of STAT3 mutations in large granular lymphocyte leukemia. TCRdb keeps only in-frame clones here, not all; method: immunoSEQ multiplex PCR. Altogether about 5,200 clones are present, 60% to 80% being singletons, with the ten largest covering under 55%. Their antigens remain unidentified. Whole-study findings and limits: Every T-LGLL patient had at least one immunodominant TCRbeta clonotype.

The sample was PBMCs. The receptors were sampled from a human donor with T large granular lymphocyte leukemia. Some clones in this sample may be carry-over from other donors' samples.

The genes are TRBV7-3 and TRBJ1-2; 9 bases line up with TRBD1. Germline loops: CDR1 SGHTA, CDR2 FQGTGA. This CDR3 comprises 14 residues. Germline trimming cut 3 bases from V and 5 bases from J; bases unmatched to any gene: 4. CDR3 region: CASSLLGTGYGYTF. CDR3 sequence (DNA): TGTGCCAGCAGCTTGTTGGGGACAGGGTATGGCTACACCTTC.

This chain uses TRBV5-1 with TRBJ2-3; D is undetermined. The CDR3 has 15 residues. V gave up 0 bases and J gave up 2 bases, with 10 bases separating them. Germline V lookup: CDR1 SGHRS, CDR2 YFSETQ. CDR3 loop: CASSLAVGDTDTQYF. In DNA form, the CDR3 reads TGCGCCAGCAGCTTGGCGGTAGGTGACACAGATACGCAGTATTTT.

CDR3: CASSGGQGITEAFF. The CDR3 DNA follows: TGCGCCAGCAGCGGAGGACAGGGAATCACTGAAGCTTTCTTT. The chain employs TRBV5-1 and TRBJ1-1, with TRBD1 matching 8 bases. The germline V gene encodes CDR1 SGHRS and CDR2 YFSETQ. This CDR3 is built from 14 residues. V lost 4 bases and J lost 4; bases outside the gene matches: 6.

V is TRBV5-1 and J is TRBJ1-6; unclear D gene. Trimming took 4 bases from V and 0 from J, leaving 8 bases between them. Germline V gene lookup returns CDR1 SGHRS and CDR2 YFSETQ. This CDR3 has 15 residues. CDR3 amino acids: CASSRESSYNSPLHF. The CDR3 coding sequence is TGCGCCAGCAGCCGGGAGAGCTCCTATAATTCACCCCTCCACTTT.

The genes are TRBV5-5 and TRBJ2-7; 7 bases are shared with TRBD1. Per germline, CDR1 SGHKS and CDR2 YYEKEE (reference sequence). V trimming: 0 bases; J trimming: 5 bases; junction bases outside the gene matches: 5. This CDR3 is 14 amino acids long. CDR3 nucleotides: TGTGCCAGCAGCTTGGCACAGGGGTGGAACGAGCAGTACTTC. Translating it yields CASSLAQGWNEQYF. Full variable domain (remainder filled in from reference TRBV5-5 and TRBJ2-7): DAGVTQSPTHLIKTRGQQVTLRCSPISGHKSVSWYQQVLGQGPQFIFQYYEKEERGRGNFPDRFSARQFPNYSSELNVNALLLGDSALYLCASSLAQGWNEQYFGPGTRLTVT.

This clone was detected only a few times. The J gene is TRBJ1-2, the V gene TRBV5-5; D is ambiguous. Germline V lookup: CDR1 SGHKS, CDR2 YYEKEE (reference sequence). CDR3 length equals 13 residues. Trimming removed 4 bases at V and 4 bases at J, with 11 bases between. CDR3 region: CASSPQDSYGYTF. The CDR3 DNA is TGTGCCAGCAGCCCTCAGGATTCCTATGGCTACACCTTC.

The chain couples TRBV30 to TRBJ2-5; D gene uncertain. The V gene lost 2 bases and the J gene lost 4 bases, with 17 bases spanning the gap. This CDR3 is 15 amino acids long. Per the germline V gene, CDR1 is GTSNPN and CDR2 is SVGIG (reference sequence). Here the CDR3 DNA reads TGTGCCTGGAGTAAAGAGGCATTGACGATAGAGACCCAGTACTTC. Its translation is CAWSKEALTIETQYF.

The rearrangement links TRBV7-9 to TRBJ2-1; D unresolved. This CDR3 has 13 residues. V was trimmed by 5 bases and J by 7 bases, leaving 12 bases between them. Germline CDR1 is SEHNR and CDR2 is FQNEAQ (reference sequence). The CDR3 loop is CASSARLVNEQFF. CDR3 bases: TGTGCCAGCAGCGCCAGATTAGTAAATGAGCAGTTCTTC.

The chain couples TRBV25-1 to TRBJ1-2; 7 bases fit TRBD1. The germline gives CDR1 MGHDK, CDR2 SYGVNS. V dropped 8 bases and J dropped 0; count of bases not matched to a gene: 9. This CDR3 has 15 residues. This CDR3 is CASSRGDSSNYGYTF. CDR3 DNA sequence: TGTGCCAGCTCCAGGGGGGACTCCTCTAACTATGGCTACACCTTC.

The chain is built from TRBV7-9 and TRBJ2-3; D possibly corresponds to TRBD1 (6 bases). The CDR3 sequence is 14 residues long. The germline CDR1 and CDR2 sequences are SEHNR and FQNEAQ (reference sequence). V was pared by 5 bases and J by 1 base, with 10 bases between. The DNA for the CDR3 is TGTGCCAGCAGCACGACAGGAGGCACAGATACGCAGTATTTT. Its protein is CASSTTGGTDTQYF. Using reference TRBV7-9 and TRBJ2-3 for the parts outside the CDR3, the full variable domain is DTGVSQNPRHKITKRGQNVTFRCDPISEHNRLYWYRQTLGQGPEFLTYFQNEAQLEKSRLLSDRFSAERPKGSFSTLEIQRTEQGDSAMYLCASSTTGGTDTQYFGPGTRLTVL.

The gene calls are TRBV9 and TRBJ2-5; either TRBD1 or TRBD2 may fit D (5 bases each). CDR1 is SGDLS, CDR2 YYNGEE, per germline. The CDR3 spans 16 residues. The V end was cut by 0 bases, the J end by 0 bases, with 12 bases between. CDR3 DNA: TGTGCCAGCAGCGTAGATTGGGGGAGATACCAAGAGACCCAGTACTTC. Protein: CASSVDWGRYQETQYF.

The chain combines TRBV6-5 with TRBJ2-7, with D possibly being TRBD2 (5 bases). Deletions cut 2 bases from V and 3 bases from J, with 11 bases between. Germline values: CDR1 MNHEY, CDR2 SVGAGI. The CDR3 is 14 residues long. CDR3 sequence (DNA): TGTGCCAGCAGTTACGGTAGGGAGATCTACGAGCAGTACTTC. Its translation is CASSYGREIYEQYF.

This chain joins TRBV7-3 and TRBJ2-3; 11 nucleotides agree with TRBD2. J lost 4 bases, V lost 5 bases, and 8 bases had no gene match. The germline CDR1 and CDR2 sequences are SGHTA and FQGTGA. CDR3 length: 16 residues. The CDR3 here is CASSARLAGWADTQYF. The CDR3 region has the DNA TGTGCCAGCAGCGCGAGACTAGCGGGGTGGGCAGATACGCAGTATTTT.

This clone has more than one count but fewer than ten. V and J are TRBV6-5 and TRBJ1-1; D is unresolved. Germline lookup yields CDR1 MNHEY and CDR2 SVGAGI. Between the trimmed V and J ends, which lost 3 bases and 1 base, there was a span of 9 bases. This CDR3 contains 14 residues. This CDR3 is CASSYGPTNTEAFF. CDR3 bases: TGTGCCAGCAGTTATGGCCCGACGAACACTGAAGCTTTCTTT.

This clone was picked up a small number of times. The V and J genes are TRBV14 and TRBJ1-3; 7 nucleotides match TRBD1. Germline CDR1 is SGHDN and CDR2 is FVKESK. The V gene end was trimmed by 5 bases and the J gene end by 3 bases; junction bases not matched to a gene: 13. The CDR3 consists of 17 residues. The CDR3 protein is CASSDFGPGGGGNTIYF. In DNA form, the CDR3 reads TGTGCCAGCAGCGACTTTGGACCAGGGGGTGGTGGAAACACCATATATTTT.

Concerning this clone itself: The junction differs from germline at one of its ends, possibly a read error. The chain is built from TRBV7-9 and TRBJ2-7; TRBD1 is a possible D gene (6 bases). Germline loops: CDR1 SEHNR, CDR2 FQNEAQ (reference sequence). This CDR3 region has 12 residues. The CDR3 sequence: CASNLARGEQYF. Here the CDR3 DNA reads TGTGCCAGCAACTTAGCCAGGGGAGAGCAGTACTTC.

This chain uses TRBV29-1 with TRBJ2-7, with unresolved D. Germline values: CDR1 SQVTM, CDR2 ANQGSEA. The CDR3 loop spans 12 amino acids. The V gene lost 3 bases and the J gene lost 5 bases, with 11 bases spanning the gap. The CDR3 DNA sequence: TGCAGCGTTGATACTGGGGTCGACGAGCAGTACTTC. Its protein is CSVDTGVDEQYF.

This sequence joins TRBV4-2 and TRBJ2-7; 7 bases agree with TRBD1. CDR1 is LGHNA, CDR2 YNFKEQ, per germline. The CDR3 is made up of 15 amino acids. With 0 bases clipped from V and 0 bases from J, the junction kept 2 bases outside the gene matches. The DNA for the CDR3 is TGTGCCAGCAGCCAAGACTGGGACAGCTCCTACGAGCAGTACTTC. Its protein is CASSQDWDSSYEQYF.

The gene calls are TRBV6-1 and TRBJ2-7; tentative D call: TRBD1 (5 bases). V was trimmed by 2 bases and J by 3 bases, leaving 14 bases between them. CDR1 is MNHNS and CDR2 is SASEGT in the germline V gene. The CDR3 spans 15 residues. The CDR3 nucleotides read TGTGCCAGCAGTGAACGGGCAGGGTCTAGCTACGAGCAGTACTTC. As protein: CASSERAGSSYEQYF.

This chain links TRBV5-4 with TRBJ2-3; D is uncertain. Looked up from germline, CDR1 is SGHNT and CDR2 is YYREEE (reference sequence). V dropped 2 bases and J dropped 2 bases, with 12 bases sitting between them. This CDR3 has 15 residues. CDR3 amino acids: CASSFSSQNTDTQYF. In DNA, the CDR3 is TGTGCCAGCAGCTTCTCCTCGCAAAACACAGATACGCAGTATTTT.

This clone was counted a few times. The V and J genes are TRBV7-8 and TRBJ2-5, with 11 bases aligning to TRBD2. The CDR3 is made up of 14 amino acids. J was trimmed by 6 bases and V by 5 bases; bases with no gene match: 5. CDR1 and CDR2 (germline): SGHVS, FQNEAQ. The CDR3 loop is CASSPGTSGQTQYF. The CDR3 DNA reads TGTGCCAGCAGCCCCGGGACTAGCGGTCAGACCCAGTACTTC.

J is TRBJ2-7 and V is TRBV4-3; TRBD2 matches at 8 bases. There are 15 residues in the CDR3. The trim removed 1 base at V and 5 bases at J, leaving 7 bases unmatched. The germline CDR1 and CDR2 sequences are LGHNA and YSLEER. CDR3 nucleotides: TGCGCCAGCAGCCAAGGGGGACTAGTCGGCGACGAGCAGTACTTC. This codes for CASSQGGLVGDEQYF.

This chain uses TRBV27 with TRBJ2-5; the D is unclear. CDR3 length: 9 amino acids. Germline V gene data show CDR1 as MNHEY and CDR2 as SMNVEV (reference sequence). Trimming took off 9 bases at V and 4 bases at J, with 3 bases between the two ends. The DNA for the CDR3 is TGTGCCAGTGGAGAGACCCAGTACTTC. This sequence encodes CASGETQYF.

This clone was seen a few times. The V gene is TRBV6-5, the J gene TRBJ2-1; D not certain. Germline V CDR1 and CDR2: MNHEY, SVGAGI. Trimming cost V 6 bases and J 4 bases, with 13 bases left between them. The CDR3 spans 14 residues. The CDR3 DNA sequence: TGTGCCAGCAGGTCCGCCGCGGCGTACAATGAGCAGTTCTTC. Residues: CASRSAAAYNEQFF.

The chain is built from TRBV28 and TRBJ1-5; 8 bases line up with TRBD1. Trimming at V came to 4 bases and at J to 3 bases, leaving 2 bases not matched to a gene. Germline-derived CDR1 and CDR2 are MDHEN and SYDVKM. The CDR3 has 14 amino acids. The chain's CDR3 is CASSSRGLNQPQHF. For the CDR3, the DNA is TGTGCCAGCAGTTCCAGGGGGCTCAATCAGCCCCAGCATTTT.

The CDR3 DNA reads as TGTGCCAGCAGCGGTGGACAAAGCTACGAGCAGTACTTC. As protein: CASSGGQSYEQYF. The chain recombines TRBV5-6 with TRBJ2-7; possible D gene TRBD1, 5 bases. The germline CDR1 and CDR2 sequences are SGHDT and YYEEEE. Trimming removed 4 bases at V and 3 bases at J, with 11 bases between. The CDR3 loop spans 13 amino acids.